The rows below give T cell receptor beta chains drawn from one sample of a study of blood T cell repertoires in COVID-19. Method: immunoSEQ multiplex PCR; TCRdb's copy keeps in-frame clones and lacks some. Among roughly 120,000 clones listed, roughly 80% were seen once. The specimen sequenced was peripheral blood. The receptors were sampled from a man aged 30 to 39 with acute or convalescent COVID-19. CDR3s include the opening cysteine and the closing phenylalanine or tryptophan. A D gene is named only where the DNA matches it firmly. Size tells how often a clone was seen (once, few, many) or the class of an expanded clone, and some rows leave it out.

cdr3_nt: TGTGCCAGCAGCGTCGGATGGGACAGTAAGTTCTTC
cdr3_aa: CASSVGWDSKFF
v_call: TRBV2
d_call: TRBD1
j_call: TRBJ2-1
clone_size: -

cdr3_nt: TGCGCCAGCAGCCGAACATCCAGTTACAGGAGCAGCTACACAGATACGCAGTATTTT
cdr3_aa: CASSRTSSYRSSYTDTQYF
v_call: TRBV4-1
d_call: -
j_call: TRBJ2-3
clone_size: few

cdr3_nt: TGTGCCAGCAGCCAAGAGGAAACAGGGGCCTACACCGGGGAGCTGTTTTTT
cdr3_aa: CASSQEETGAYTGELFF
v_call: TRBV3-1/TRBV3-2
d_call: TRBD1
j_call: TRBJ2-2
clone_size: -

cdr3_nt: TGCAGCGTAGACTCCGGGACAGGCTCCTACGAGCAGTACTTC
cdr3_aa: CSVDSGTGSYEQYF
v_call: TRBV29-1
d_call: TRBD1
j_call: TRBJ2-7
clone_size: -

cdr3_nt: TGTGCCACCAGTCGGTCAAATCCCTACGAGCAGTACTTC
cdr3_aa: CATSRSNPYEQYF
v_call: TRBV24-1
d_call: -
j_call: TRBJ2-7
clone_size: once

cdr3_nt: TGTGCCAGCAGTTACGACAGGGGGTGGGAAAAACTGTTTTTT
cdr3_aa: CASSYDRGWEKLFF
v_call: TRBV6-5
d_call: TRBD1
j_call: TRBJ1-4
clone_size: -

cdr3_nt: TGTGCCAGCGTAGCTGAAGGTTGGGGGCTCCAAGAGACCCAGTACTTC
cdr3_aa: CASVAEGWGLQETQYF
v_call: TRBV5-8
d_call: -
j_call: TRBJ2-5
clone_size: -

cdr3_nt: TGTGCCAGCAGCACCCCGGGAGACTATGGCTACACCTTC
cdr3_aa: CASSTPGDYGYTF
v_call: TRBV3-1/TRBV3-2
d_call: -
j_call: TRBJ1-2
clone_size: -

cdr3_nt: TGTGCCAGCAGTTTCGGAGCGACAGATACGCAGTATTTT
cdr3_aa: CASSFGATDTQYF
v_call: TRBV12-3/TRBV12-4
d_call: -
j_call: TRBJ2-3
clone_size: -

cdr3_nt: TGTGCCAGCAGCTTTTCGAGGGCCGAGAGGGAGACCCAGTACTTC
cdr3_aa: CASSFSRAERETQYF
v_call: TRBV11-1
d_call: -
j_call: TRBJ2-5
clone_size: -

cdr3_nt: TGCGCCAGCAGCGCCGAAACAGGGGGCCCGACAGATACGCAGTATTTT
cdr3_aa: CASSAETGGPTDTQYF
v_call: TRBV5-1
d_call: TRBD1
j_call: TRBJ2-3
clone_size: -

cdr3_nt: TGTGCCAGCAGCTTAGCGGGAGGGTGGGCAGATACGCAGTATTTT
cdr3_aa: CASSLAGGWADTQYF
v_call: TRBV7-3
d_call: TRBD2
j_call: TRBJ2-3
clone_size: -

cdr3_nt: TGTGCCAGCAGCCCGACTAGCGGGGCTTCCTACGAGCAGTACTTC
cdr3_aa: CASSPTSGASYEQYF
v_call: TRBV9
d_call: TRBD2
j_call: TRBJ2-7
clone_size: -

cdr3_nt: TGTGCTAGTGGTTTGTTCGCCAGGGGGGCATCGGGCAATGAGCAGTTCTTC
cdr3_aa: CASGLFARGASGNEQFF
v_call: TRBV12-5
d_call: -
j_call: TRBJ2-1
clone_size: -

cdr3_nt: TGTGCCAGCAGCTTACCACCGGCCGAGGTCACTGAAGCTTTCTTT
cdr3_aa: CASSLPPAEVTEAFF
v_call: TRBV5-4
d_call: -
j_call: TRBJ1-1
clone_size: -

cdr3_nt: TGTGCCAGCAGCCCCACGGGGCGGGAGGACAATGAGCAGTTCTTC
cdr3_aa: CASSPTGREDNEQFF
v_call: TRBV11-2
d_call: TRBD2
j_call: TRBJ2-1
clone_size: -

cdr3_nt: TGTGCCAGCAGCTCCACCGGGGGGTTGAACACTGAAGCTTTCTTT
cdr3_aa: CASSSTGGLNTEAFF
v_call: TRBV5-6
d_call: -
j_call: TRBJ1-1
clone_size: -

cdr3_nt: TGTGCCAGCAGCTTATCACAGGGAGGGACCGCCGGGGAGCTGTTTTTT
cdr3_aa: CASSLSQGGTAGELFF
v_call: TRBV7-6
d_call: -
j_call: TRBJ2-2
clone_size: once

cdr3_nt: TGCGCCAGCGGGATAGCGGGGGCCGGGGAGACGCAGTATTTT
cdr3_aa: CASGIAGAGETQYF
v_call: TRBV5-1
d_call: TRBD2
j_call: TRBJ2-3
clone_size: -

cdr3_nt: TGCGCCAGCAGCCGAGGAGGACAGGGGACCTACGAGCAGTACTTC
cdr3_aa: CASSRGGQGTYEQYF
v_call: TRBV4-1
d_call: TRBD1
j_call: TRBJ2-7
clone_size: -

cdr3_nt: TGCGCCAGCAGCCCGCGGGCTAGCGCCAACACCGGGGAGCTGTTTTTT
cdr3_aa: CASSPRASANTGELFF
v_call: TRBV4-1
d_call: -
j_call: TRBJ2-2
clone_size: -

cdr3_nt: TGTGCCAGCAGCTCCGGACAGGGAGGCAATCAGCCCCAGCATTTT
cdr3_aa: CASSSGQGGNQPQHF
v_call: TRBV7-8
d_call: TRBD1
j_call: TRBJ1-5
clone_size: -

cdr3_nt: TGTGCCAGTAGTCTTACAGGGTACTACAATGAGCAGTTCTTC
cdr3_aa: CASSLTGYYNEQFF
v_call: TRBV19
d_call: -
j_call: TRBJ2-1
clone_size: few

cdr3_nt: TGTGCCACCCTGGGGTTCACGGGGGGGCCCAATGAGCAGTTCTTC
cdr3_aa: CATLGFTGGPNEQFF
v_call: TRBV19
d_call: TRBD2
j_call: TRBJ2-1
clone_size: -

cdr3_nt: TGTGCCAGCAGCTTAGATATTGGACAGGGGAACACTGAAGCTTTCTTT
cdr3_aa: CASSLDIGQGNTEAFF
v_call: TRBV7-2
d_call: TRBD1
j_call: TRBJ1-1
clone_size: once

cdr3_nt: TGTGCCAGCAGCCAAGGGCATCTAGCGGGGGCAGATACGCAGTATTTT
cdr3_aa: CASSQGHLAGADTQYF
v_call: TRBV14
d_call: TRBD2
j_call: TRBJ2-3
clone_size: -

cdr3_nt: TGTGCCAGCAGCTTATTCGGGGGTCGGATGAACACTGAAGCTTTCTTT
cdr3_aa: CASSLFGGRMNTEAFF
v_call: TRBV13
d_call: -
j_call: TRBJ1-1
clone_size: -

cdr3_nt: TGTGCCAGCAGTGAAGCCTTATGGGAGGAGCGGCAGCCCCAGCATTTT
cdr3_aa: CASSEALWEERQPQHF
v_call: TRBV6-1
d_call: -
j_call: TRBJ1-5
clone_size: -

cdr3_nt: TGTGCCAGCAACCTAGGGTACGGGAATCTCCAAGAGACCCAGTACTTC
cdr3_aa: CASNLGYGNLQETQYF
v_call: TRBV7-9
d_call: -
j_call: TRBJ2-5
clone_size: -

cdr3_nt: TGTGCCAACGGGGGACAGGGGGCCCTCTCGAACACCGGGGAGCTGTTTTTT
cdr3_aa: CANGGQGALSNTGELFF
v_call: TRBV5-8
d_call: TRBD1
j_call: TRBJ2-2
clone_size: once

cdr3_nt: TGTGCCAGCAGCCTAATACGTACGCACACTGAAGCTTTCTTT
cdr3_aa: CASSLIRTHTEAFF
v_call: TRBV27
d_call: -
j_call: TRBJ1-1
clone_size: -

cdr3_nt: TGTGCTAGTGGTTTGGTACGGACAAGAAACACTGAAGCTTTCTTT
cdr3_aa: CASGLVRTRNTEAFF
v_call: TRBV12-5
d_call: -
j_call: TRBJ1-1
clone_size: -

cdr3_nt: TGTGCCTGGAGTGCCGAGAGTTACAATGAGCAGTTCTTC
cdr3_aa: CAWSAESYNEQFF
v_call: TRBV30
d_call: -
j_call: TRBJ2-1
clone_size: -

cdr3_nt: TGTGCCAGCAGCCAAGCGGGAGGAGGCCTGGGTGGCTACACCTTC
cdr3_aa: CASSQAGGGLGGYTF
v_call: TRBV3-1/TRBV3-2
d_call: -
j_call: TRBJ1-2
clone_size: -

cdr3_nt: TGTGCCAGCAGCGCTTGGACTAGCGGGGGATCTTACAATGAGCAGTTCTTC
cdr3_aa: CASSAWTSGGSYNEQFF
v_call: TRBV9
d_call: TRBD2
j_call: TRBJ2-1
clone_size: -

cdr3_nt: TGTGCCAGTAGTATATCCGGAGGAACTGGAAACACCATATATTTT
cdr3_aa: CASSISGGTGNTIYF
v_call: TRBV19
d_call: -
j_call: TRBJ1-3
clone_size: -

cdr3_nt: TGTGCCAGCAGCCTTGAGGGAGACCAAGAGACCCAGTACTTC
cdr3_aa: CASSLEGDQETQYF
v_call: TRBV13
d_call: -
j_call: TRBJ2-5
clone_size: -

cdr3_nt: TGTGCCAGCTGGTATGCAGGGGCTTACTCTGGGGCCAACGTCCTGACTTTC
cdr3_aa: CASWYAGAYSGANVLTF
v_call: TRBV7-9
d_call: -
j_call: TRBJ2-6
clone_size: -

cdr3_nt: TGTGCTAGCAGCTTAGTAAGACAGGGGGCCTATCAGCCCCAGCATTTT
cdr3_aa: CASSLVRQGAYQPQHF
v_call: TRBV7-7
d_call: TRBD1
j_call: TRBJ1-5
clone_size: once

cdr3_nt: TGTGCCAGCTCACCGGGGACACCACCTGAAGCTTTCTTT
cdr3_aa: CASSPGTPPEAFF
v_call: TRBV18
d_call: -
j_call: TRBJ1-1
clone_size: -

cdr3_nt: TGCAGCGTTGAAGAAGGCGGAACGTCGCAAGATACGCAGTATTTT
cdr3_aa: CSVEEGGTSQDTQYF
v_call: TRBV29-1
d_call: -
j_call: TRBJ2-3
clone_size: few

cdr3_nt: TGTGCCAGCAGCTCGGGACAGGGGGGCACAGATACGCAGTATTTT
cdr3_aa: CASSSGQGGTDTQYF
v_call: TRBV7-9
d_call: TRBD1
j_call: TRBJ2-3
clone_size: -

cdr3_nt: TGCAGCGTCGGGGGACAGGGGACCACTGAAGCTTTCTTT
cdr3_aa: CSVGGQGTTEAFF
v_call: TRBV29-1
d_call: TRBD1
j_call: TRBJ1-1
clone_size: -

cdr3_nt: TGTGCCAGCAGCGTAGCGGCACAGAACACCATATATTTT
cdr3_aa: CASSVAAQNTIYF
v_call: TRBV9
d_call: -
j_call: TRBJ1-3
clone_size: -

cdr3_nt: TGTGCCAGTAGTATGGCTTTCGGACGCGGGAATCAGCCCCAGCATTTT
cdr3_aa: CASSMAFGRGNQPQHF
v_call: TRBV19
d_call: -
j_call: TRBJ1-5
clone_size: -